This T cell receptor (beta chain) was identified in a study of T cells after yellow fever vaccination. For the study at large: Each low-cell-number fraction was prepared by means of SMART-Seq v4 Ultra Low Input. Study-level findings and limits: The secondary T-cell response peaked on day 5, not day 15, but was weaker.

TCRdb passed the 5' RACE reads through MiXCR, listing each CDR3 protein once. Among about 85,000 distinct CDR3 sequences listed, more than 10% were seen once. This clonotype was counted only a few times. The germline V and J ends were trimmed by 4 bases and 1 base, with 6 bases remaining between them. This CDR3 is built from 13 residues. This sequence originates from a man between 18 and 29 years old who received the YFV17D yellow fever vaccine. The chain couples TRBV12-3 or TRBV12-4 to TRBJ2-3; D gene unclear. Here the sequenced sample was CD8+ T cells not binding an NS4B(214-222) dextramer, sorted from PBMCs, taken roughly 20 days after the first yellow fever vaccination. The CDR3, as DNA: TGTGCCAGCAGTTCAGTGGGCACAGATACGCAGTATTTT. Protein product: CASSSVGTDTQYF.